The T cell receptor beta chain under discussion was sequenced for a study of T cell responses to AZD1222 COVID-19 vaccine. Overall study findings and caveats: Baseline testing showed seropositivity in only a handful of AZD1222 recipients. Repertoires were sampled only after the peak T cell response. The study found vaccine-associated CD4 TCRs spanning spike, dominant at 160-218 and 743-854. Targeting of unmutated variant regions was reportedly seen in nearly half of spike-specific TCRs.

The table came from immunoSEQ multiplex PCR; TCRdb's copy has only in-frame clones and leaves some out. The sample shows about 120,000 clones, about 92% of them seen only once. Concerning this clone: What it recognizes is unknown.

This TCR came from an adult in good health. This material consisted of peripheral blood, taken on day 0 of MenACWY control vaccination.

DNA of the CDR3: TGTGCCAGCAGCTCGACACCTGGAAACACCATATATTTT. Translation gives CASSSTPGNTIYF. The chain uses TRBV5-5 and TRBJ1-3, with unresolved D. The CDR3 contains 13 residues. Trimming removed 3 bases from V and 2 bases from J, with 6 bases in between. Germline loops: CDR1 SGHKS, CDR2 YYEKEE (reference sequence).